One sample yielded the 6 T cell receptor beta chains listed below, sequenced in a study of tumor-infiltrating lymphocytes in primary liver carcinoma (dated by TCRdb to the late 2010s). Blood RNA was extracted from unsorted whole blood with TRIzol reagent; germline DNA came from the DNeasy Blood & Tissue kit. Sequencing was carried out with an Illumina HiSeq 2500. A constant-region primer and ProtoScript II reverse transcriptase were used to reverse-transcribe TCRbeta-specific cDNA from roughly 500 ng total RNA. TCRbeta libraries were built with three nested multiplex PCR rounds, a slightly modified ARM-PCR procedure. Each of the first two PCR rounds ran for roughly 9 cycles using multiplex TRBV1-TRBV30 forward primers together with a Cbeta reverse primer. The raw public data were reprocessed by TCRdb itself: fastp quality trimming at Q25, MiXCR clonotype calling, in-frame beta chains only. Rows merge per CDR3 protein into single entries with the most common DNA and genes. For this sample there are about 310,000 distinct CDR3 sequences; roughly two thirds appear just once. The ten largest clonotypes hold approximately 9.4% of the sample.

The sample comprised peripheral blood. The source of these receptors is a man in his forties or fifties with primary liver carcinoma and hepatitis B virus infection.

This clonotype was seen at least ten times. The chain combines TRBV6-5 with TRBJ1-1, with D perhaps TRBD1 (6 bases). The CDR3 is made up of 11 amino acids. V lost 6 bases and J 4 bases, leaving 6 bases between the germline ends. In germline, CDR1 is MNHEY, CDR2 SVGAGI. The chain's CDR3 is CASRQGTEAFF. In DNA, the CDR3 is TGTGCCAGCAGACAGGGCACTGAAGCTTTCTTT.

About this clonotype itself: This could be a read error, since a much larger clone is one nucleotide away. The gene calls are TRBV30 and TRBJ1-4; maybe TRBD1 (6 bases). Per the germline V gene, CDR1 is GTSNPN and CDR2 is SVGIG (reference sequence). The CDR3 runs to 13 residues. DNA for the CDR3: TGTGCCTGGAGAGACAGGAGTAATGAAAAACTGTCTTTT. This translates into CAWRDRSNEKLSF.

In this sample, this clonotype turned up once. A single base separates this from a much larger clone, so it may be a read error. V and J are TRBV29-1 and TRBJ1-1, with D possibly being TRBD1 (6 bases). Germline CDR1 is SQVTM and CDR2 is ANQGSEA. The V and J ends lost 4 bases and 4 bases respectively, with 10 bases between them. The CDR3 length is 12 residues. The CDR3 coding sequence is TGCAGCGTTGGGACAGCGAGCACTGAAGCTTTCTTT. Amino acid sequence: CSVGTASTEAFF.

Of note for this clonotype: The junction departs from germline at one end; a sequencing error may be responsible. CDR3: CAWTPGQGDSYEQYF. CDR3 coding DNA: TGTGCCTGGACCCCCGGTCAAGGTGACTCCTATGAGCAGTACTTC. V gene TRBV30 combines with J gene TRBJ2-7; unclear D gene. This CDR3 contains 15 residues. Germline V gene lookup returns CDR1 GTSNPN and CDR2 SVGIG (reference sequence).

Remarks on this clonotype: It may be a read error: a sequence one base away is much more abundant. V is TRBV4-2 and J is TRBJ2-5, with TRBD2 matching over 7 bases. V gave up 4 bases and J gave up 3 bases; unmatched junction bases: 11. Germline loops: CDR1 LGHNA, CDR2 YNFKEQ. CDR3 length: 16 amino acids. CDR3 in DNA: TGTGCCAGCAGCCGGGGACTAACGGGACTTAAAGAGACCCAGTACTTC. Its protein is CASSRGLTGLKETQYF.

CDR3 coding DNA: TGTGCCACCAACCTCGCCGGGACTCTCTATGGCTACACCTTC. Residues: CATNLAGTLYGYTF. The chain couples TRBV14 to TRBJ1-2; D might be TRBD1 (5 bases). Trimming left V 10 bases short and J 4 bases short, with 19 bases between. CDR3 size: 14 residues. Germline V gives CDR1 SGHDN, CDR2 FVKESK.